The 16 T cell receptor beta chains given below trace back to one sample, sequenced in a study of CXCR3-negative and CXCR3-positive naive CD8 T cells. The authors prepared UMI-labeled TRB cDNA libraries by 5' RACE. TCRdb re-analyzed the 5' RACE reads; it lists each CDR3 protein once, without DNA. The specimen's table records some 49,000 distinct CDR3 sequences. The sequenced sample consisted of naive CXCR3- CD8+ T cells from blood. Subset specified: CD45RO-CCR7+CD27+CD95- naive CD8+ T cells lacking CXCR3 (TNR3-). These receptors were taken from a human donor in good health. Some clones in this sample may be carry-over from other donors' samples.

The chain links TRBV15 to TRBJ2-5; no DNA is available, so the TRBD2 call from TCRdb remains unchecked. The CDR3 loop spans 13 amino acids. CDR1 and CDR2 (germline): LNHNV, YYDKDF (reference sequence). The CDR3 loop is CATASGGEETQYF.

V gene TRBV6-2 or TRBV6-3 combines with J gene TRBJ2-1. The CDR3 sequence is 14 residues long. Germline assignment: CDR1 MNHEY and CDR2 SVGEGT. CDR3 sequence reads: CASSYPNTYNEQFF.

This chain links TRBV3-1 with TRBJ2-3; TCRdb returns TRBD2, unconfirmable since there is no DNA. The CDR3 covers 18 residues. CDR1 is LGHDT and CDR2 is YNNKEL in the germline V gene (reference sequence). CDR3 loop: CASSQDGVSGVPADTQYF.

V and J are TRBV12-3 or TRBV12-4 and TRBJ2-2; no DNA is available, so the TRBD2 call from TCRdb remains unchecked. The CDR3 runs 12 residues. The CDR3 loop is CASSPSVGELFF.

This sequence joins TRBV29-1 and TRBJ2-1; the TCRdb call, TRBD1, lacks DNA for checking. Germline V gives CDR1 SQVTM, CDR2 ANQGSEA. The CDR3 length is 13 residues. The CDR3 loop is CSVEGGIGNEQFF.

This chain joins TRBV4-2 and TRBJ2-3; TCRdb picks TRBD2, but there is no DNA to check that call. Germline V gives CDR1 LGHNA, CDR2 YNFKEQ. The CDR3 totals 18 residues. The CDR3 here is CASSQQPLTSGYTDTQYF.

The chain carries TRBV12-5 and TRBJ2-6; the TCRdb D gene call, TRBD1, has no DNA to confirm it. Germline assignment: CDR1 LGHNT and CDR2 FRNRAP. The CDR3 contains 20 residues. CDR3 region: CASAFGPRTGKFPGANVLTF.

The chain uses TRBV18 and TRBJ2-7; TCRdb selects TRBD1, and the lack of DNA leaves this call unchecked. The CDR3 is 12 amino acids. CDR1 and CDR2 (germline): KGHSH, LQKENI. CDR3 loop: CASSPHRYEQYF.

V usage is TRBV27 and J usage is TRBJ2-2. The CDR3 is made up of 12 amino acids. Per the germline V gene, CDR1 is MNHEY and CDR2 is SMNVEV (reference sequence). This CDR3 reads CASSPRPGELFF.

The chain recombines TRBV7-9 with TRBJ1-1; as DNA is missing, the TRBD1 call by TCRdb cannot be tested. Germline V gives CDR1 SEHNR, CDR2 FQNEAQ (reference sequence). The CDR3 runs to 16 residues. The CDR3 here is CASSFSPGGQGPEAFF.

CDR3 region: CAARPGGPAYEQYF. The chain is built from TRBV28 and TRBJ2-7; the TRBD1 assignment by TCRdb is unverifiable without DNA. The CDR3 length is 14 residues. Germline-derived CDR1 and CDR2 are MDHEN and SYDVKM.

The V and J genes are TRBV4-3 and TRBJ1-1; the TCRdb D gene call, TRBD1, has no DNA to confirm it. Per germline, CDR1 LGHNA and CDR2 YSLEER. This CDR3 contains 13 residues. CDR3 in amino acids: CASSWTMNTEAFF.

This chain links TRBV20-1 with TRBJ2-1; with no DNA, the TCRdb D assignment of TRBD1 cannot be verified. The CDR3 is made up of 14 amino acids. The germline V gene encodes CDR1 DFQATT and CDR2 SNEGSKA (reference sequence). CDR3 region: CSARGQGSYNEQFF.

The chain recombines TRBV4-1 with TRBJ2-1. The germline V gene encodes CDR1 MGHRA and CDR2 YSYEKL. The CDR3 extends over 14 amino acids. CDR3 protein: CASSQGSSYNEQFF.

The rearrangement uses TRBV14 and TRBJ2-1; no DNA is available, so the TRBD1 call from TCRdb remains unchecked. Germline V CDR1 and CDR2: SGHDN, FVKESK. The CDR3 spans 16 residues. CDR3 in amino acids: CASTQSGTVGYNEQFF.

This chain joins TRBV28 and TRBJ2-1; TCRdb's assignment of TRBD1 cannot be checked, as there is no DNA. The germline CDR1 and CDR2 sequences are MDHEN and SYDVKM. The CDR3 consists of 11 residues. The CDR3 here is CASSFPGTAFF.